This T cell receptor beta chain comes out of a study of blood T cell repertoires in COVID-19. Across the whole study: The cDNA or gDNA used as material had been derived from T cells, B-cell-depleted T cells, or PBMCs.

TCRdb's table, derived via immunoSEQ multiplex PCR, lists solely in-frame clones and lacks some. The table has 200,000 to 250,000 clones, approximately 90% seen once. Between the trimmed V and J ends, which lost 0 bases and 8 bases, there was a span of 14 bases. The CDR3 consists of 14 residues. Germline lookup yields CDR1 GTSNPN and CDR2 SVGIG (reference sequence). Sequenced material: peripheral blood. The sequence was collected from a man in his forties or fifties with COVID-19, enrolled during active disease. The chain has TRBV30 and TRBJ2-1; D gene uncertain. The chain's CDR3 is CAWSVGLATDEQFF. In nucleotides, the CDR3 is TGTGCCTGGAGTGTCGGGTTGGCTACCGATGAGCAGTTCTTC. Full variable domain (missing parts from reference TRBV30 and TRBJ2-1): SQTIHQWPATLVQPVGSPLSLECTVEGTSNPNLYWYRQAAGRGLQLLFYSVGIGQISSEVPQNLSASRPQDRQFILSSKKLLLSDSGFYLCAWSVGLATDEQFFGPGTRLTVL.